These T cell receptor beta chains were read from a single sample in a study of T cell clones after liver transplantation. Sequenced by immunoSEQ multiplex PCR; TCRdb stores in-frame clones only, minus some. The table includes 98,000 or so clones, approximately 85% detected once. Material: CD4+ T cells from blood, obtained before liver transplant. The receptors stem from a human donor who received a liver transplant. Each CDR3 is given with its conserved first and last residue. D genes are given only for firm matches. Rows give clone size only sometimes, using once, few, many, or a class for an expanded clone.

clone_size	j_call	d_call	v_call	cdr3_nt	cdr3_aa
.	TRBJ2-1	.	TRBV5-1	TGCGCCAGCAGCTTCGATCAGGGCGGGCCCTACAATGAGCAGTTCTTC	CASSFDQGGPYNEQFF
.	TRBJ1-5	.	TRBV19	TGTGCCAGTAGTATTGGCTCAATAAATTTCGGGAGCAATCAGCCCCAGCATTTT	CASSIGSINFGSNQPQHF
.	TRBJ1-1	.	TRBV27	TGTGCCAGCAGTTTGTCACTATCCTACACTGAAGCTTTCTTT	CASSLSLSYTEAFF
.	TRBJ2-7	.	TRBV6-6	TGTGCCAGCTCTAACAAGGTGGGGAGTTTCTACGAGCAGTACTTC	CASSNKVGSFYEQYF
once	TRBJ1-2	TRBD1	TRBV11-2	TGTGCCAGCAGCTTAGACAGGGGGGACTATGGCTACACCTTC	CASSLDRGDYGYTF
.	TRBJ2-7	TRBD1	TRBV13	TGTGCCAGCAGCAACAGACAGGGGTTTCACGAGCAGTACTTC	CASSNRQGFHEQYF
.	TRBJ1-1	TRBD1	TRBV5-5	TGTGCCAGCAGCTGGCGAACAGGGGTTAGGACTGAAGCTTTCTTT	CASSWRTGVRTEAFF
few	TRBJ2-5	TRBD2	TRBV7-2	TGTGCCAGCAGCCGGGGGGAAACCGGAGCCCAGTACTTC	CASSRGETGAQYF
.	TRBJ2-1	TRBD2	TRBV7-6	TGTGCCAGCAGCTTTAGCGGGTTAGGTATGAGCTCCTACAATGAGCAGTTCTTC	CASSFSGLGMSSYNEQFF
.	TRBJ2-7	.	TRBV4-1	TGCGCCAGCAGCCAGTCAGGTCCTCCCTACGAGCAGTACTTC	CASSQSGPPYEQYF
.	TRBJ1-2	TRBD1	TRBV5-4	TGTGCCAGCAGCTTAGGGACAGGGGGCTATGGCTACACCTTC	CASSLGTGGYGYTF
.	TRBJ2-5	TRBD2	TRBV5-1	TGCGCCAGCAGCTGGATAGCGGGACAAGAGACCCAGTACTTC	CASSWIAGQETQYF
many	TRBJ1-1	TRBD1	TRBV28	TGTGCCAGCAGTCCGGGACAGGGACGCGACACTGAAGCTTTCTTT	CASSPGQGRDTEAFF
.	TRBJ2-3	.	TRBV6-5	TGTGCCTGCAGCGTTAGCGGTGCTAGGTCAGATACGCAGTATTTT	CACSVSGARSDTQYF
.	TRBJ1-1	.	TRBV5-1	TGCGCCAGCAGAGGACAACTGAACACTGAAGCTTTCTTT	CASRGQLNTEAFF
.	TRBJ2-7	TRBD2	TRBV6-5	TGTGCCAGCAGTTACGGGGTAGCGGGTGATATTGAGCAGTACTTC	CASSYGVAGDIEQYF
.	TRBJ1-4	TRBD1	TRBV15	TGTGCCACCAGCAGAGATCACTCGGAACAGGGGCTGAATGAAAAACTGTTTTTT	CATSRDHSEQGLNEKLFF
.	TRBJ1-5	.	TRBV19	TGTGCCAGTAAATCCCGGGGGCAGGGCAATCAGCCCCAGCATTTT	CASKSRGQGNQPQHF
.	TRBJ2-5	TRBD1	TRBV29-1	TGCAGCGTTGAGCCGGGACAGGGGGGGACCCAGTACTTC	CSVEPGQGGTQYF
.	TRBJ1-4	.	TRBV5-1	TGCGCCAGCAGCCCGTGGGTCGCCCAGGGTGAAAAACTGTTTTTT	CASSPWVAQGEKLFF
.	TRBJ1-5	TRBD1	TRBV28	TGTGCCAGCAACAGACAGGGATCAGGGCCCCAGCATTTT	CASNRQGSGPQHF
.	TRBJ1-6	.	TRBV7-9	TGTGCCAGCAGCTCACAGGGAGCCCCCCGTCGCCTCCACTTT	CASSSQGAPRRLHF
.	TRBJ2-7	.	TRBV4-2	TGTGCCAGTGGACAGGAGGGCTCCTACGAGCAGTACTTC	CASGQEGSYEQYF
.	TRBJ1-5	TRBD1	TRBV7-2	TGTGCCAGCAGCCCCCGGCAGGGGGGCAATCAGCCCCAGCATTTT	CASSPRQGGNQPQHF
few	TRBJ2-5	.	TRBV2	TGTGCCAGCAGTGTTATATCAGAGACCCAGTACTTC	CASSVISETQYF
once	TRBJ1-4	.	TRBV6-1	TGTGCCAGCAGTGATTTCGGGGGGGCAGCCAATGAAAAACTGTTTTTT	CASSDFGGAANEKLFF
.	TRBJ2-7	.	TRBV7-2	TGTGCCAGCAGCCCCTTACGGGGGTCCTACGAGCAGTACTTC	CASSPLRGSYEQYF
few	TRBJ1-1	TRBD1	TRBV5-1	TGCGCCAGCAGCACAGGGGACATTAACACTGAAGCTTTCTTT	CASSTGDINTEAFF
.	TRBJ2-3	TRBD1	TRBV29-1	TGCAGCGCCCTGTACCGGACAGGGGCCAGCGGTACGCAGTATTTT	CSALYRTGASGTQYF
.	TRBJ2-3	.	TRBV6-1	TGTGCCAGCAGTGAACGAGGGCCGCGGATCACAGATACGCAGTATTTT	CASSERGPRITDTQYF
few	TRBJ1-1	.	TRBV4-1	TGCGCCAGCAGCCTCGACAGGATATCTTTCTTT	CASSLDRISFF
.	TRBJ2-4	.	TRBV7-2	TGTGCCAGCAGCGCGAAAGCTCGTCTTCAGTACTTC	CASSAKARLQYF
.	TRBJ2-6	TRBD1	TRBV28	TGTGCCAGCAGTTTAGCGGGACAGGGGCGCTCTGGGGCCAACGTCCTGACTTTC	CASSLAGQGRSGANVLTF
.	TRBJ1-1	.	TRBV4-2	TGTGCCAGCAGCCAAGAAGGGACCCGTATGAACACTGAAGCTTTCTTT	CASSQEGTRMNTEAFF
.	TRBJ1-2	.	TRBV27	TGTGCCAGCAGTTTATTACGGAGAGGAACTAACTATGGCTACACCTTC	CASSLLRRGTNYGYTF
.	TRBJ2-7	.	TRBV6-6	TGTGCCAGCAGATGGAGGGACGCTCAGAAGCAGTACTTC	CASRWRDAQKQYF
.	TRBJ1-4	TRBD1	TRBV5-1	TGCGCCAGCAGCTTGGTGGGGACAGGAAATGAAAAACTGTTTTTT	CASSLVGTGNEKLFF
.	TRBJ1-1	TRBD1	TRBV10-2	TGCGCCAGCAGTGAGCCGGACAGGCGGGGGACTGAAGCTTTCTTT	CASSEPDRRGTEAFF
.	TRBJ1-2	TRBD1	TRBV5-8	TGTGCCGGGGAGAAGGGGGCGGAATCCTATGGCTACACCTTC	CAGEKGAESYGYTF
.	TRBJ2-2	.	TRBV5-6	TGTGCCAGCAGCTTGGGGCAGGTCGGCGGCGGGGAGCTGTTTTTT	CASSLGQVGGGELFF
few	TRBJ1-1	.	TRBV29-1	TGCAGCGTTGGCCCGGGCTTTGCCTCTGAAGCTTTCTTT	CSVGPGFASEAFF
.	TRBJ1-4	.	TRBV2	TGTGCCAGCAGAAAGGGGGGACCCCCGAATGAAAAACTGTTTTTT	CASRKGGPPNEKLFF
.	TRBJ2-4	.	TRBV4-2	TGTGCCAGCAGCCAAGATGAGGGGGTTGCCGGCAAGAACATTCAGTACTTC	CASSQDEGVAGKNIQYF
.	TRBJ2-5	.	TRBV9	TGTGCCAGCAGCGGATGGCGGAACCAAGAGACCCAGTACTTC	CASSGWRNQETQYF
.	TRBJ1-2	.	TRBV5-1	TGCGCCAGCAGCTTGAATCCAGGGGAGATCTATGGCTACACCTTC	CASSLNPGEIYGYTF
.	TRBJ2-3	.	TRBV7-2	TGTGCCAGCAGCCCCCGTGGGGTGGATACGCAGTATTTT	CASSPRGVDTQYF
.	TRBJ1-1	.	TRBV2	TGTGCCAGCGCAAAGGAGTGGGGGAACACTGAAGCTTTCTTT	CASAKEWGNTEAFF
few	TRBJ2-3	.	TRBV7-3	TGTGCCAGCAGCCTTATGGCTAGTAGCACAGATACGCAGTATTTT	CASSLMASSTDTQYF
.	TRBJ2-5	TRBD1	TRBV18	TGTGCCAGCTCACCACTTCCAGGGGGCGACGGGGAGACCCAGTACTTC	CASSPLPGGDGETQYF
once	TRBJ2-5	.	TRBV4-2	TGTGCCAGCAGCCAAGTTAAGGGAGGAGAGACCCAGTACTTC	CASSQVKGGETQYF
.	TRBJ1-1	.	TRBV6-1	TGTGCCAGCGCCTTAGGGGACGTGAACACTGAAGCTTTCTTT	CASALGDVNTEAFF
.	TRBJ2-7	.	TRBV11-2	TGTGCCAGCAGCTCTGTGTACGAGCAGTACTTC	CASSSVYEQYF